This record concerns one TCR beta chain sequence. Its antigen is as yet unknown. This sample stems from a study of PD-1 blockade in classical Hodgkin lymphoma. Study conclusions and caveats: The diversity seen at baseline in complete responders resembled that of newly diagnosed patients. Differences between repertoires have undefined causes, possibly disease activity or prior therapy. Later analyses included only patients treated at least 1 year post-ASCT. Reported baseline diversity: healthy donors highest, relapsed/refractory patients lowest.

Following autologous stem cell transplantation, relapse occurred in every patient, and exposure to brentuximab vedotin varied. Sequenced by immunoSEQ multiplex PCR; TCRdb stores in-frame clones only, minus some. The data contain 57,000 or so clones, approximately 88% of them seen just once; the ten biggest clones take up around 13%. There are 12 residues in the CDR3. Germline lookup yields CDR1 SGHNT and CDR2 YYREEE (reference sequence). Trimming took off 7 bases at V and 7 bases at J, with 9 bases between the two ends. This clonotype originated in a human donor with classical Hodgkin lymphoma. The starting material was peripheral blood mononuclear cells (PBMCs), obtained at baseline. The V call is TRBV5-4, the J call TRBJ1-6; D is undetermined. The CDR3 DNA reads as TGTGCCAGCCACTCGACAAATTCACCCCTCCACTTT. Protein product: CASHSTNSPLHF.